This T cell receptor beta chain is drawn from a study of cytomegalovirus exposure and HLA in healthy donors. 60 Vbeta and 13 Jbeta primers were used in PCR. TCRdb keeps only in-frame clones here, not all; method: immunoSEQ multiplex PCR. This repertoire shows about 130,000 clones, around 83% found once; its top ten account for over 6.5%. Germline assignment: CDR1 MDHEN and CDR2 SYDVKM. The ends were cut back, 6 bases at V and 8 bases at J, with 19 bases in the middle. CDR3 length equals 14 residues. This receptor was identified in a woman aged 30 to 39 in good health and CMV-seropositive. Source material: PBMCs. The chain links TRBV28 to TRBJ1-2; the D is unclear. CDR3 DNA: TGTGCCAGCAGCCCCCAATCGGCTAGAGACGGCTACACCTTC. Protein sequence: CASSPQSARDGYTF.